This T cell receptor beta chain was sequenced in a study of Tregs in tolerant kidney transplant recipients. Study findings and constraints: Some patients' samples used different primers over time, so nucleotide sequences weren't comparable. Antigen-driven expansion was suggested because donor-specific Tregs expanded more than all Tregs in tolerant patients.

There are a few counts of this clone. Its antigen is undetermined. Other DNA sequences of this sample code for an identical CDR3. Thawed PBMCs were rested overnight at 37°C with around 200 IU/ml IL-2 before regulatory T cell sorting. V lost 5 bases and J lost 7; bases outside the gene matches: 13. Germline V gives CDR1 SGHTA, CDR2 FQGNSA. The CDR3 loop spans 16 amino acids. Repertoires were generated with immunoSEQ multiplex PCR, while TCRdb's copy carries only in-frame clones and drops some. The sample has fewer than 65,000 clones, 80% to 90% seen once. Sequencing used Tregs from blood, obtained before the transplant. The chain uses TRBV7-2 and TRBJ2-1; 8 nucleotides line up with TRBD2. This clonotype originated in a human donor who received a combined kidney and bone marrow transplant. CDR3 coding DNA: TGTGCCAGCAGCGCGCGCGCCGGGGGGGGTAGGAATGAGCAGTTCTTC. It translates to CASSARAGGGRNEQFF.